A selection of T cell receptor beta chains follows, all from one sample in a study of read filtering for tumor transcriptome and immune sequencing. MiXCR, run by TCRdb on the reads, gives a single entry per CDR3 protein. The sample gives roughly 82,000 distinct CDR3 sequences, 9% to 15% of which show up once; 14% to 15% is in the top ten. The material sequenced was a population of CD138-negative cells sorted from bone marrow. Receptors originate from a donor at least 40 years old with multiple myeloma. Both conserved end residues are part of each CDR3. D genes are given only for firm matches. Clone size is not always given. Where it is, it says once, few, many or a class for expanded clones.

TRBJ2-3 | TRBV28 | - | - | CASSLGPTTDTQYF | TGTGCCAGCAGTCTAGGTCCCACCACAGATACGCAGTATTTT
TRBJ2-5 | TRBV12-3/TRBV12-4 | many | TRBD1 | CASSPRTGRETQYF | TGTGCCAGCAGTCCCCGGACAGGGCGAGAGACCCAGTACTTC
TRBJ2-5 | TRBV28 | many | TRBD2 | CATRPRGGETQYF | TGTGCCACCCGGCCGCGGGGGGGAGAGACCCAGTACTTC
TRBJ2-1 | TRBV28 | once | - | CASTQGGGVYKEQFF | TGTGCCAGCACCCAAGGGGGGGGTGTCTATAAGGAGCAGTTCTTC
TRBJ2-3 | TRBV12-5 | many | - | CASGLLDGTTQYF | TGTGCTAGTGGTTTACTCGACGGGACTACGCAGTATTTT
TRBJ2-1 | TRBV28 | many | TRBD2 | CASTSGTYNEQFF | TGTGCCAGCACCAGCGGGACCTACAATGAGCAGTTCTTC
TRBJ1-1 | TRBV20-1 | many | TRBD1 | CSARRQGQANTEAFF | TGCAGTGCTAGAAGGCAGGGACAGGCGAACACTGAAGCTTTCTTT
TRBJ2-7 | TRBV30 | many | TRBD1 | CACWDRDSYEQYF | TGTGCCTGTTGGGACAGAGACTCCTACGAGCAGTACTTC
TRBJ2-7 | TRBV4-2 | - | TRBD1 | CVSSRTGALYEQYF | TGTGTCAGCAGCCGGACAGGGGCACTGTACGAGCAGTACTTC
TRBJ2-5 | TRBV2 | - | TRBD2 | CASSRLAGGETQYF | TGTGCCAGCAGTAGACTAGCGGGAGGAGAGACCCAGTACTTC
TRBJ2-7 | TRBV11-2 | many | - | CASSLDFSGSYEQYF | TGTGCCAGCAGCTTAGATTTTAGCGGCTCCTACGAGCAGTACTTC
TRBJ1-2 | TRBV6-5 | many | - | CASSATHGYTF | TGTGCCAGCAGTGCTACTCATGGCTACACCTTC
TRBJ2-3 | TRBV11-2 | - | - | CASSYRGSADTQYF | TGTGCCAGCAGCTACCGGGGGTCGGCAGATACGCAGTATTTT